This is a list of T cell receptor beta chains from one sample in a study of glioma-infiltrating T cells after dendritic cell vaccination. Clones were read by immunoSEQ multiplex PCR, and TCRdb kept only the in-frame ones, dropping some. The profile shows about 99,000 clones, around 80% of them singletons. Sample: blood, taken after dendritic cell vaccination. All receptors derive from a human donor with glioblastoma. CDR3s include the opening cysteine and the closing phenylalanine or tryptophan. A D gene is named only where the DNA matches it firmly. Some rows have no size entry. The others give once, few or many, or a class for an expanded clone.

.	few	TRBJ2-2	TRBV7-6	CASSLRQLTNTGELFF	TGTGCCAGCAGCTTGAGACAGCTTACGAACACCGGGGAGCTGTTTTTT
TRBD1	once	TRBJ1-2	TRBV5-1	CASSQTGGYGYTF	TGCGCCAGCAGCCAGACAGGGGGCTATGGCTACACCTTC
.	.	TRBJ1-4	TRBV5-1	CASSYGNPEKLFF	TGCGCCAGCAGTTACGGGAACCCTGAAAAACTGTTTTTT
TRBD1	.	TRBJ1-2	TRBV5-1	CASSQDRGRYGYTF	TGCGCCAGCAGCCAGGACAGGGGGAGGTATGGCTACACCTTC
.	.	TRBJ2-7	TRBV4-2	CASSSPRGQYF	TGTGCCAGCAGCTCACCCCGAGGGCAGTACTTC
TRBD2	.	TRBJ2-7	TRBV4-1	CASSQGEGSVEQYF	TGCGCCAGCAGTCAAGGGGAGGGGTCCGTCGAGCAGTACTTC
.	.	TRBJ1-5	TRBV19	CASSVRYQPQHF	TGTGCCAGTAGTGTCAGGTATCAGCCCCAGCATTTT
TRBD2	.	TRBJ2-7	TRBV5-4	CASSSGLAGTYEQYF	TGTGCCAGCAGCTCCGGACTAGCGGGTACCTACGAGCAGTACTTC
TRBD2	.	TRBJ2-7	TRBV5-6	CASSSLTGGVHEQYF	TGTGCCAGCAGCTCCTTGACCGGGGGGGTCCACGAGCAGTACTTC
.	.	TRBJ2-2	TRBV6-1	CASSVPGFANTGELFF	TGTGCCAGCAGTGTTCCAGGGTTTGCGAACACCGGGGAGCTGTTTTTT
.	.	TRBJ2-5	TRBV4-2	CASSQGSGVRYF	TGTGCCAGCAGCCAAGGATCAGGGGTTCGGTACTTC
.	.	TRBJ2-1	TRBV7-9	CASSTLGPSYNEQFF	TGTGCCAGCAGCACCCTGGGGCCCTCCTACAATGAGCAGTTCTTC
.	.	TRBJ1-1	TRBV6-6	CASSRGDTEAFF	TGTGCCAGCAGTCGGGGGGACACTGAAGCTTTCTTT
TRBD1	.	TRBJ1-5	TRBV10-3	CAISGQGGNQPQHF	TGTGCCATCAGTGGACAGGGAGGAAATCAGCCCCAGCATTTT
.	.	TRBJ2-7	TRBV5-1	CASSWASGDEQYF	TGCGCCAGCAGCTGGGCATCTGGCGACGAGCAGTACTTC
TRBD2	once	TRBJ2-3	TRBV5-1	CASSFSGMSTDTQYF	TGCGCCAGCAGCTTTAGCGGGATGAGCACAGATACGCAGTATTTT
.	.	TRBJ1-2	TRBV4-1	CASSPLGAQGYGYTF	TGCGCCAGCAGCCCCCTAGGGGCACAAGGGTATGGCTACACCTTC
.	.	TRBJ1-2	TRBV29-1	CSVVREVGGYTF	TGCAGCGTCGTAAGGGAGGTTGGTGGCTACACCTTC
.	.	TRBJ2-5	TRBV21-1	CASWGGTQETQYF	TGTGCCAGCTGGGGGGGTACTCAAGAGACCCAGTACTTC
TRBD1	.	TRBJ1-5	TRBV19	CASNGERQGRADQPQHF	TGTGCCAGTAATGGCGAGAGACAGGGCCGAGCAGATCAGCCCCAGCATTTT
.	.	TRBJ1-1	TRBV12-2	CASRLTDSFGTEAFF	TGTGCAAGTCGCTTAACCGACAGTTTCGGCACTGAAGCTTTCTTT
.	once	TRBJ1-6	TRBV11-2	CASSFLDSDIYNSPLHF	TGTGCCAGCAGCTTCTTGGACAGCGATATTTATAATTCACCCCTCCACTTT
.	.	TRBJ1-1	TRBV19	CASSADRNTEAFF	TGTGCCAGTAGTGCTGACAGAAACACTGAAGCTTTCTTT
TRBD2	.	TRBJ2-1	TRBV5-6	CASSLRSSGRSPFF	TGTGCCAGCAGCTTAAGATCTAGCGGGAGGTCTCCGTTCTTC
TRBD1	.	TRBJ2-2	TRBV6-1	CASMRTGGWGELFF	TGTGCCAGCATGCGGACAGGGGGGTGGGGGGAGCTGTTTTTT
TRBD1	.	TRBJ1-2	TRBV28	CASSSADRIYGYTF	TGTGCCAGCAGTTCAGCGGACAGGATCTATGGCTACACCTTC
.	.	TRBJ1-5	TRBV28	CASSFTGMGQPQHF	TGTGCCAGCAGTTTCACAGGGATGGGTCAGCCCCAGCATTTT
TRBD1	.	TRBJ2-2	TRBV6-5	CASRSGTGVSGELFF	TGTGCCAGCAGATCCGGGACAGGAGTTTCCGGGGAGCTGTTTTTT
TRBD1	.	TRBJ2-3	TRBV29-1	CSTSGGKGTDTQYF	TGCAGCACGTCAGGGGGCAAGGGCACAGATACGCAGTATTTT
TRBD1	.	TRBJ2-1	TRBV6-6	CASTQGAYNEQFF	TGTGCCAGCACCCAGGGGGCTTACAATGAGCAGTTCTTC
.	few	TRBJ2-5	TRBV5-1	CASSLGGEETQYF	TGCGCCAGCAGCTTGGGGGGGGAGGAGACCCAGTACTTC